Listed here is a single T cell receptor (beta chain). Its antigen is still unknown. Only in-frame clones appear in the TCRdb table, and some are missing; sequencing was by immunoSEQ multiplex PCR. The table records 550,000 to 800,000 clones, about 90% of them present only once. The data originate from a study of shared clonotypes between healthy human individuals. Study-level points and caveats: In general, naive subsets displayed greater estimated richness than memory subsets did.

Germline trimming cut 2 bases from V and 2 bases from J; bases unmatched to any gene: 3. This CDR3 has 16 residues. The V gene's germline CDR1 is SGHAT and CDR2 FQNNGV. This clonotype was obtained from a man between 18 and 35 years old in good health. Some clones in this sample may be carry-over from other donors' samples. V is TRBV11-2 and J is TRBJ1-3; 10 nucleotides line up with TRBD1. Sequencing input: memory CD8+ T cells from PBMCs. Subset meaning: CD45RO+ cells pooled with CCR7-negative TemRA cells. The DNA for the CDR3 is TGTGCCAGCAGCTTACGACAGGGGGCAACTGGAAACACCATATATTTT. Residues: CASSLRQGATGNTIYF.